This passage covers 8 T cell receptor beta chains from one sample sequenced in a study of cytomegalovirus exposure and HLA in healthy donors. The PCR used 60 Vbeta and 13 Jbeta primers. TCRdb keeps only in-frame clones here, not all; method: immunoSEQ multiplex PCR. This table has roughly 190,000 clones, about 85% appearing once. Source material: PBMCs. These receptors all stem from a woman in her forties or fifties in good health and CMV-seropositive.

The V and J genes are TRBV7-9 and TRBJ2-5; possible D gene TRBD1, 5 bases. The V end was cut by 6 bases, the J end by 0 bases, with 5 bases between. In germline, CDR1 is SEHNR, CDR2 FQNEAQ (reference sequence). The CDR3 is made up of 12 amino acids. DNA for the CDR3: TGTGCCAGCAGAGGGGACCAAGAGACCCAGTACTTC. This translates into CASRGDQETQYF.

The rearrangement uses TRBV7-8 and TRBJ2-2; 9 nucleotides match TRBD2. Looked up from germline, CDR1 is SGHVS and CDR2 is FQNEAQ. The CDR3 loop spans 16 amino acids. V shed 1 base and J 3 bases; nucleotides not matched to a gene: 3. The chain's CDR3 is CASSLDSGGDTGELFF. CDR3 DNA sequence: TGTGCCAGCAGCTTAGATAGCGGGGGAGACACCGGGGAGCTGTTTTTT.

The chain combines TRBV11-2 with TRBJ1-1; no clear D. The V end was cut by 5 bases, the J end by 1 base, with 5 bases between. The CDR3 is 12 residues long. In germline, CDR1 is SGHAT, CDR2 FQNNGV. The CDR3 reads CASSHPNTEAFF. The DNA of the CDR3 is TGTGCCAGCAGCCATCCGAACACTGAAGCTTTCTTT.

The chain uses TRBV6-6 and TRBJ1-1; 9 nucleotides align to TRBD1. The CDR3 runs to 14 residues. Trimming cost V 4 bases and J 5 bases; bases outside gene matches: 5. Germline V gives CDR1 MNHNY, CDR2 SVGAGI (reference sequence). CDR3 in DNA: TGTGCCAGCAGTTCCTCGACAGGGGGGACTGAAGCTTTCTTT. Residues: CASSSSTGGTEAFF.

This clone was detected a few times. The chain links TRBV19 to TRBJ2-1; possible D gene TRBD1, 6 bases. This CDR3 region has 13 residues. V was clipped by 4 bases and J by 8 bases, with 12 bases between them. CDR1 is LNHDA, CDR2 SQIVND, per germline (reference sequence). For the CDR3, the DNA is TGTGCCAGTAGTAGCAACAGGGAAGATGAGCAGTTCTTC. This translates into CASSSNREDEQFF.

This clone was counted a few times. V usage is TRBV7-9 and J usage is TRBJ1-1; 7 positions match TRBD1. The CDR3 is 15 residues long. CDR1 is SEHNR, CDR2 FQNEAQ, per germline (reference sequence). Losses at the gene ends were 5 bases for V and 5 bases for J; bases not matched to a gene: 11. The CDR3 region has the DNA TGTGCCAGCAGCCCAGCTCAGGGGGAAGGGACTGAAGCTTTCTTT. Translation: CASSPAQGEGTEAFF.

This clone was seen only once. V usage is TRBV30 and J usage is TRBJ1-2; tentative D call: TRBD1 (6 bases). The CDR3 covers 13 residues. Germline CDR1 reads GTSNPN; CDR2 reads SVGIG (reference sequence). The V end was cut by 0 bases, the J end by 8 bases, with 13 bases between. The CDR3 DNA follows: TGTGCCTGGAGTGTCTCAACAGGGCGAGGCTACACCTTC. Amino acid sequence: CAWSVSTGRGYTF. The full variable domain, in which reference TRBV30 and TRBJ1-2 provide the parts outside the CDR3, is SQTIHQWPATLVQPVGSPLSLECTVEGTSNPNLYWYRQAAGRGLQLLFYSVGIGQISSEVPQNLSASRPQDRQFILSSKKLLLSDSGFYLCAWSVSTGRGYTFGSGTRLTVV.

The chain uses TRBV9 and TRBJ2-1, with 9 bases aligning to TRBD1. The length of the CDR3 is 14 residues. Trimming cost V 6 bases and J 7 bases; bases outside gene matches: 8. Per the germline V gene, CDR1 is SGDLS and CDR2 is YYNGEE. Here the CDR3 DNA reads TGTGCCAGCACGAAGTCGACAGGGGGGAATGAGCAGTTCTTC. Translating gives CASTKSTGGNEQFF. Filled out from reference TRBV9 and TRBJ2-1, the complete variable domain reads DSGVTQTPKHLITATGQRVTLRCSPRSGDLSVYWYQQSLDQGLQFLIQYYNGEERAKGNILERFSAQQFPDLHSELNLSSLELGDSALYFCASTKSTGGNEQFFGPGTRLTVL.